The next 16 T cell receptor beta chains were all read from a single sample in a study of vaccination and CD4 T cells after COVID-19. The Oncomine TCR Beta short-read assay generated sequence data from the DNA of cultured CD4+ T cells. MiXCR, run by TCRdb on the PCR reads, gives a single entry per CDR3 protein. The data contain about 14,000 distinct CDR3 sequences, more than 55% of them seen just once; the ten biggest clones take up 15% to 20%. Which antigens these TCRs recognize remains unknown. Stated treatment: approximately 10-day PBMC culture with coronavirus spike peptide pools or control peptides (ViraFEST assay). Sequencing was done on a sample of CD4+ T cells from blood, cultured in vitro. These receptors were collected from a human donor who had recovered from COVID-19.

The chain carries TRBV30 and TRBJ1-6; D gene ambiguous. Trimming cost V 0 bases and J 5 bases, with 8 bases left between them. The CDR3 covers 14 residues. Germline lookup yields CDR1 GTSNPN and CDR2 SVGIG (reference sequence). CDR3 sequence reads: CAWSVDFHNSPLHF. The CDR3 DNA follows: TGTGCCTGGAGTGTGGACTTTCATAATTCACCCCTCCACTTT.

This clonotype is a singleton in its sample. This chain connects TRBV20-1 to TRBJ1-6; D is unclear. CDR1 and CDR2 from the germline V gene are DFQATT and SNEGSKA (reference sequence). V lost 6 bases to trimming and J lost 9 bases, with 15 bases between them. This CDR3 has 13 residues. The CDR3 DNA sequence: TGCAGTGCACCGGCCAGGTCGGGTTCACCCCTCCACTTT. Its protein product is CSAPARSGSPLHF.

In this sample, this clonotype turned up a few times. The chain combines TRBV7-2 with TRBJ1-5, with D tentatively TRBD1 (6 bases). Germline V gene data show CDR1 as SGHTA and CDR2 as FQGNSA. Between the trimmed V and J ends, which lost 8 bases and 1 base, there was a span of 12 bases. The CDR3 totals 14 residues. The CDR3 is CASRLGASNQPQHF. CDR3 DNA sequence: TGTGCCAGCCGATTGGGGGCGAGCAATCAGCCCCAGCATTTT.

This clonotype showed up just a few times. J is TRBJ2-1 and V is TRBV7-9; 7 bases fit TRBD2. V was clipped by 5 bases and J by 9 bases; unmatched bases: 13. The CDR3 runs to 15 residues. Germline assignment: CDR1 SEHNR and CDR2 FQNEAQ (reference sequence). This CDR3 reads CASSASTGGSGEQFF. The CDR3 DNA sequence: TGTGCCAGCAGCGCGTCCACGGGGGGTAGCGGTGAGCAGTTCTTC.

This clonotype has more than one count but fewer than ten. The CDR3 spells CASSWDSPNQPQHF. For the CDR3, the DNA is TGTGCCAGCAGTTGGGACAGCCCCAATCAGCCCCAGCATTTT. The chain is built from TRBV6-2 or TRBV6-3 and TRBJ1-5; TRBD1 aligns across 7 bases. Trimming at V came to 4 bases and at J to 3 bases, leaving 3 bases not matched to a gene. The CDR3 totals 14 residues. Germline CDR1 MNHEY, CDR2 SVGEGT.

This rearrangement joins TRBV19 to TRBJ2-5; a possible D gene is TRBD1 (6 bases). The V gene lost 1 base and the J gene lost 3 bases, with 9 bases spanning the gap. The CDR3 loop spans 14 amino acids. Germline lookup yields CDR1 LNHDA and CDR2 SQIVND (reference sequence). The CDR3 loop is CASSIGGGEETQYF. The DNA for the CDR3 is TGTGCCAGTAGTATAGGTGGGGGCGAAGAGACCCAGTACTTC.

The rearrangement uses TRBV10-3 and TRBJ1-1, with D hard to call. The CDR3 totals 14 residues. Trimming removed 3 bases from V and 1 base from J, with 9 bases in between. The V gene's germline CDR1 is ENHRY and CDR2 SYGVKD. CDR3 bases: TGTGCCATCAGTGATCGGGGTAAGAACACTGAAGCTTTCTTT. This gives the protein CAISDRGKNTEAFF.

This chain joins TRBV20-1 and TRBJ1-2; D perhaps matches TRBD1 (6 bases). CDR3 length: 14 amino acids. Germline CDR1 is DFQATT and CDR2 is SNEGSKA (reference sequence). Trimming pared 3 bases from V and 8 bases from J, leaving 19 bases between. The CDR3 reads CSARQKTGTEGYTF. The CDR3 region has the DNA TGCAGTGCTAGGCAAAAAACAGGGACTGAGGGCTACACCTTC.

V gene TRBV2 combines with J gene TRBJ1-5; D ambiguous. Germline V gene data show CDR1 as SNHLY and CDR2 as FYNNEI. Trimming left V 3 bases short and J 7 bases short, with 16 bases between. This CDR3 region has 15 residues. The CDR3 DNA reads TGTGCCAGCAGTGACGGATCGACCCCTAGGCAGCCCCAGCATTTT. As protein: CASSDGSTPRQPQHF.

This clonotype was detected once. This chain links TRBV11-2 with TRBJ1-2, with unresolved D. The CDR3 loop spans 18 amino acids. The ends were cut back, 6 bases at V and 5 bases at J, with 28 bases in the middle. The germline V gene has CDR1 SGHAT and CDR2 FQNNGV. CDR3 bases: TGTGCCAGCAGTTTCGGCGGCCGGTCGGGCGGCCTAGCATATGGCTACACCTTC. Its translation is CASSFGGRSGGLAYGYTF.

This clonotype was counted once. This rearrangement joins TRBV6-2 or TRBV6-3 to TRBJ1-6; tentative D call: TRBD1 (6 bases). Trimming removed 6 bases at V and 4 bases at J, with 16 bases between. Germline V CDR1 and CDR2: MNHEY, SVGEGT. The CDR3 is 16 amino acids. This CDR3 is CASRPRDNKYNSPLHF. CDR3 in DNA: TGTGCCAGCAGACCCAGGGACAACAAGTATAATTCACCCCTCCACTTT.

In nucleotides, the CDR3 is TGTGCCAGCAGGACGGCAGGGGGTACTTTTGACTATGGCTACACCTTC. This gives the protein CASRTAGGTFDYGYTF. The chain is built from TRBV27 and TRBJ1-2, with 7 bases aligning to TRBD1. The CDR3 contains 16 residues. The V and J ends lost 6 bases and 3 bases, in that order; junction bases with no gene match: 13. Germline assignment: CDR1 MNHEY and CDR2 SMNVEV (reference sequence).

This rearrangement joins TRBV2 to TRBJ1-5, with D perhaps TRBD1 (5 bases). The CDR3 has 13 amino acids. CDR1 is SNHLY, CDR2 FYNNEI, per germline. V was cut by 7 bases and J by 10 bases, with 17 bases left in between. CDR3 DNA: TGTGCCAGCAAGGCAGGGCCAACCTCCCCCCAGCATTTT. This gives the protein CASKAGPTSPQHF. Full variable domain (missing parts from reference TRBV2 and TRBJ1-5): EPEVTQTPSHQVTQMGQEVILRCVPISNHLYFYWYRQILGQKVEFLVSFYNNEISEKSEIFDDQFSVERPDGSNFTLKIRSTKLEDSAMYFCASKAGPTSPQHFGDGTRLSIL.

In DNA form, the CDR3 reads TGTGCCAGCAGTGACAGGGGTTACGAGCAGTACTTC. This encodes CASSDRGYEQYF. The rearrangement links TRBV2 to TRBJ2-7; possible D gene TRBD1, 6 bases. The CDR3 is 12 amino acids. CDR1 and CDR2 from the germline V gene are SNHLY and FYNNEI. Trimming pared 3 bases from V and 4 bases from J, leaving 7 bases between.

The V and J genes are TRBV20-1 and TRBJ2-3, with D perhaps given as TRBD1 or TRBD2 (6 bases each). CDR1 is DFQATT and CDR2 is SNEGSKA in the germline V gene (reference sequence). CDR3 size: 16 residues. Trimming stripped 1 base from V and 0 bases from J, with 14 bases between. The CDR3 region has the DNA TGCAGTGCTAGAGTCCCCACGGGGGCGAGCACAGATACGCAGTATTTT. Protein product: CSARVPTGASTDTQYF.

The CDR3 region is CASHPGTGLGYTF. The CDR3 region has the DNA TGTGCCAGCCACCCCGGGACAGGGCTGGGCTACACCTTC. The genes are TRBV6-1 and TRBJ1-2; 9 bases fit TRBD1. The CDR3 length is 13 residues. The junction had 9 bases not matched to a gene; V was cut back by 8 bases and J by 8 bases. Germline CDR1 MNHNS, CDR2 SASEGT.